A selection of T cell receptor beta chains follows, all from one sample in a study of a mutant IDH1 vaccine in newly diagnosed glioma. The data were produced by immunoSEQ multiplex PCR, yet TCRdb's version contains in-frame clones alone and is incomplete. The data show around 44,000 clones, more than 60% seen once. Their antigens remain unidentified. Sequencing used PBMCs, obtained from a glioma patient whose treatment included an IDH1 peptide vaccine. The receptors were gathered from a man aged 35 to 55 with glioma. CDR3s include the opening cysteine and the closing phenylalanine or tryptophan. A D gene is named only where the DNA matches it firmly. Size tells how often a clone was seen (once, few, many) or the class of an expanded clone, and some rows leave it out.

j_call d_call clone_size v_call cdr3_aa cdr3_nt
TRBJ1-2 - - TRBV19 CASTPRGASYGYTF TGTGCCAGTACGCCTAGGGGGGCTTCGTATGGCTACACCTTC
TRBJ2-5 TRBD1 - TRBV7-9 CASSLTGGGETQYF TGTGCCAGCAGCTTGACAGGGGGCGGAGAGACCCAGTACTTC
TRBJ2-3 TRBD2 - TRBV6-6 CASRDLAGGQDTQYF TGTGCCAGCAGGGACCTAGCGGGGGGGCAAGATACGCAGTATTTT
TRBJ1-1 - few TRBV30 CAWSVGTGALAFF TGTGCCTGGAGTGTAGGGACCGGAGCGTTAGCTTTCTTT
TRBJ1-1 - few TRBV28 CASSLRPGGNTEAFF TGTGCCAGCAGTTTGCGGCCCGGGGGGAACACTGAAGCTTTCTTT
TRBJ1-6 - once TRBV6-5 CASSAQGGSPLHF TGTGCCAGCAGTGCCCAGGGTGGCTCACCCCTCCACTTT
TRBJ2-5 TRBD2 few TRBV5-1 CASSLGTSGETQYF TGCGCCAGCAGCTTGGGAACTAGCGGGGAGACCCAGTACTTC
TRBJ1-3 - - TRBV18 CASSLDSLSGNTIYF TGTGCCAGCTCCCTGGACAGCCTATCTGGAAACACCATATATTTT
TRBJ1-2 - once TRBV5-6 CASSLGFGYTF TGTGCCAGCAGCTTGGGCTTTGGCTACACCTTC
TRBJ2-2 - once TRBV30 CAWRVGHWQGRTGELFF TGTGCCTGGAGGGTGGGGCACTGGCAGGGCAGAACCGGGGAGCTGTTTTTT
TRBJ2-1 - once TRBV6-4 CASSDGRAREQFF TGTGCCAGCAGTGACGGGCGGGCCCGGGAGCAGTTCTTC
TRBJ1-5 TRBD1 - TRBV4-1 CASSQYGQGESLFQPQHF TGCGCCAGCAGCCAATACGGACAGGGAGAGAGTTTATTTCAGCCCCAGCATTTT
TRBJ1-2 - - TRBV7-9 CASNQPNGGSVYGYTF TGTGCCAGCAACCAACCGAACGGAGGATCCGTCTATGGCTACACCTTC
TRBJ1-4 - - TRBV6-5 CASSRTGILNEKLFF TGTGCCAGCAGTCGTACAGGGATCCTTAATGAAAAACTGTTTTTT
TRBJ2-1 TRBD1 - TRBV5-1 CASSLETGRDNEQFF TGCGCCAGCAGCTTGGAGACAGGGAGAGACAATGAGCAGTTCTTC
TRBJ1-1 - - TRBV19 CASSIWDGNTEAFF TGTGCCAGTAGTATATGGGACGGGAACACTGAAGCTTTCTTT
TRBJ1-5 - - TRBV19 CASSIGLGGNQPQHF TGTGCCAGTAGTATAGGGTTAGGAGGGAATCAGCCCCAGCATTTT
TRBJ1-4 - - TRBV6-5 CASRSVKTNEKLFF TGTGCCAGCAGGAGCGTGAAGACTAATGAAAAACTGTTTTTT
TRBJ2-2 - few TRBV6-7 CASSSRYLAGELFF TGTGCCAGCAGTTCTCGTTACTTAGCAGGGGAGCTGTTTTTT
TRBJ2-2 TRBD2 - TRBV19 CASKKGLAGAGELFF TGTGCCAGTAAAAAGGGACTAGCGGGGGCCGGGGAGCTGTTTTTT
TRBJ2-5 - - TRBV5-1 CASRDDFMGAETQYF TGCGCCAGCAGGGATGACTTTATGGGGGCTGAGACCCAGTACTTC
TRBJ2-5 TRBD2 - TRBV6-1 CASKRGAQETQYF TGTGCCAGTAAGCGGGGCGCGCAAGAGACCCAGTACTTC
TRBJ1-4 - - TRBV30 CAWGMDSSNEKLFF TGTGCCTGGGGAATGGACAGTTCTAATGAAAAACTGTTTTTT
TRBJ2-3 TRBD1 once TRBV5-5 CASSLRTGSTDTQYF TGTGCCAGCAGCTTGAGGACAGGGTCCACAGATACGCAGTATTTT
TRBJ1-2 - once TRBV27 CASRYNYGYTF TGTGCCAGCAGATACAACTATGGCTACACCTTC
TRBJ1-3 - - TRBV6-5 CASSAQGRNTIYF TGTGCCAGCAGTGCGCAGGGAAGAAACACCATATATTTT
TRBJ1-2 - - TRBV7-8 CASSLAQGGITNYGYTF TGTGCCAGCAGCTTAGCACAGGGCGGTATCACTAACTATGGCTACACCTTC
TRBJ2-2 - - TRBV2 CASRGFNTGELFF TGTGCCAGTCGGGGCTTCAACACCGGGGAGCTGTTTTTT
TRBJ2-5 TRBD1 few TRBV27 CASSSRQGELQETQYF TGTGCCAGCAGTTCAAGACAGGGAGAACTGCAAGAGACCCAGTACTTC
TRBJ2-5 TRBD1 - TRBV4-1 CASSQVASGGAETQYF TGCGCCAGCAGCCAAGTGGCCTCAGGGGGCGCAGAGACCCAGTACTTC
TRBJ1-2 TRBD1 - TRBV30 CAWSPDRGVSYTF TGTGCCTGGAGTCCGGACAGGGGTGTCAGCTACACCTTC
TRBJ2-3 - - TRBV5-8 CASRRQTDTQYF TGTGCCAGCAGAAGACAGACAGATACGCAGTATTTT
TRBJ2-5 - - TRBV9 CASSETQGHPQETQYF TGTGCCAGCAGCGAAACCCAAGGGCACCCACAAGAGACCCAGTACTTC
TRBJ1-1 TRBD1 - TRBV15 CATSRVPTGMRNTEAFF TGTGCCACCAGCAGAGTCCCGACAGGGATGAGGAACACTGAAGCTTTCTTT
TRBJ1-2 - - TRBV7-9 CASSLVSLLRDGYTF TGTGCCAGCAGCTTAGTGAGCTTACTTAGGGATGGCTACACCTTC
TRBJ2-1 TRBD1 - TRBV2 CASNPGQGRGNEQFF TGTGCCAGCAACCCAGGACAGGGACGAGGCAATGAGCAGTTCTTC
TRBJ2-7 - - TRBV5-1 CASSQTGPLHYEQYF TGCGCCAGCAGTCAAACAGGGCCCTTGCACTACGAGCAGTACTTC